One and the same sample provided the 2 T cell receptor beta chains below, sequenced in a study of response to subunit inactivated influenza vaccine. Each CDR3 protein is one row after TCRdb ran MiXCR on the RT-PCR reads. Among about 780,000 distinct CDR3 sequences, under 20% were seen once, and the ten largest hold 11%. The input for sequencing was PBMCs from blood, taken about 5 days after vaccination. The receptor set was obtained from a man in his fifties or sixties who received an inactivated influenza vaccine.

V gene TRBV5-1 combines with J gene TRBJ2-1; D tentatively reads TRBD1 or TRBD2 (7 bases each). V gave up 2 bases and J gave up 10 bases, with 22 bases separating them. This CDR3 is built from 16 residues. Germline CDR1 SGHRS, CDR2 YFSETQ. CDR3 protein: CASSFPKGGGRGEQFF. The CDR3 coding sequence is TGCGCCAGCAGCTTCCCGAAGGGAGGGGGCCGCGGGGAGCAGTTCTTC.

Comments on this clonotype: The junction shows a germline mismatch at one end, possibly a read error. This chain links TRBV5-1 with TRBJ2-7; 7 positions match TRBD2. CDR1 and CDR2 from the germline V gene are SGHRS and YFSETQ. The CDR3 sequence is 10 residues long. The CDR3 DNA is TGCGCCAGCAGCGACCGCGGGGGAAACTTC. It codes for CASSDRGGNF.